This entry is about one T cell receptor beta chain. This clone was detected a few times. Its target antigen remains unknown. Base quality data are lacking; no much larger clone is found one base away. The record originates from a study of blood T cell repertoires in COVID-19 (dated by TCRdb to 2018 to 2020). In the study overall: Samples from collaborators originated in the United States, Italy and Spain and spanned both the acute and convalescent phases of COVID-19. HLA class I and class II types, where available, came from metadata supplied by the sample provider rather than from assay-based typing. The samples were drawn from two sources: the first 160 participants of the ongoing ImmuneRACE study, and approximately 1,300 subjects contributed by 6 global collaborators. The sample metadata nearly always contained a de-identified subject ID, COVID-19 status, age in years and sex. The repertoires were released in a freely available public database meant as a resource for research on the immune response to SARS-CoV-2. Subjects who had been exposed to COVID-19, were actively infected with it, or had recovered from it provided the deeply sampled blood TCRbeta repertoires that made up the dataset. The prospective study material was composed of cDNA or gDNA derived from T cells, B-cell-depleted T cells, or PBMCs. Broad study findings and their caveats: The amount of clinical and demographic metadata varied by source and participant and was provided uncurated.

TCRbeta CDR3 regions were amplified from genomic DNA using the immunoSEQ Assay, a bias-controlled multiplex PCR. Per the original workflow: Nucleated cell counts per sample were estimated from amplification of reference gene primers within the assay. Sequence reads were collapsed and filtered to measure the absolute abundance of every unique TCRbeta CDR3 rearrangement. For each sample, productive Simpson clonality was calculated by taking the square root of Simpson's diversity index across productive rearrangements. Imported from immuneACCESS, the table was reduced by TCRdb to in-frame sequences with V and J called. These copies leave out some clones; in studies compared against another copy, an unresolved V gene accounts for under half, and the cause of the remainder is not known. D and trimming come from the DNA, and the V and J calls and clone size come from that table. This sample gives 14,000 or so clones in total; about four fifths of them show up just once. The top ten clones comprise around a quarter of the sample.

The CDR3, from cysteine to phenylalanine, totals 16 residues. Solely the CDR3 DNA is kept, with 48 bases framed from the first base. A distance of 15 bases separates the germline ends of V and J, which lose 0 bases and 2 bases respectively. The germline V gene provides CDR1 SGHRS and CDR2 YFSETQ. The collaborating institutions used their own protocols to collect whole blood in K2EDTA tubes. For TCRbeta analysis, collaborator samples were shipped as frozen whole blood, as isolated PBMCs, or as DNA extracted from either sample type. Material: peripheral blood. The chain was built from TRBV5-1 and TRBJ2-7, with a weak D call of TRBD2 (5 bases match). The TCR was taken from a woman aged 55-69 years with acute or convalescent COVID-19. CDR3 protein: CASSLDMLWRPYEQYF. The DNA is TGCGCCAGCAGCTTGGATATGTTGTGGAGGCCCTACGAGCAGTACTTC. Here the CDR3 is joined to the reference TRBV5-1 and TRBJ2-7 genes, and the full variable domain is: KAGVTQTPRYLIKTRGQQVTLSCSPISGHRSVSWYQQTPGQGLQFLFEYFSETQRNKGNFPGRFSGRQFSNSRSEMNVSTLELGDSALYLCASSLDMLWRPYEQYFGPGTRLTVT.